The clone carrying this TCR beta chain was picked up a small number of times. Its antigen is unknown. The data derive from a study of T-cell memory formation after mild COVID-19. Study as a whole: Across donors, TCR clusters were largely donor specific.

TCRdb passed the 5' RACE reads through MiXCR, listing each CDR3 protein once. The profile covers 250,000 to 300,000 distinct CDR3 sequences, with 15% to 20% appearing a single time and 22% taken by the ten largest. Study findings and constraints: CM and EM subsets held most contracting CD4+ clones; EMRA held CD8+ ones. A subset of responding clones appeared in pre-infection memory, suggesting cross-reactive memory joined.

This CDR3 comprises 14 residues. Trimming cost V 3 bases and J 5 bases, with 11 bases left between them. The germline V gene has CDR1 SGHTA and CDR2 FQGNSA. This chain connects TRBV7-2 to TRBJ1-5; D is possibly TRBD1 (6 bases). What was sequenced was PBMCs or a T cell subset sorted from them (not recorded which). This sequence was found in a man in his late teens or twenties who had mild COVID-19 (a few samples of this study predate the infection). Cell type and time point are not known. This CDR3 is CASSFGQPHQPQHF. The CDR3 DNA sequence: TGTGCCAGCAGCTTTGGACAGCCTCATCAGCCCCAGCATTTT.